This T cell receptor beta chain was sequenced for a study of Graves' ophthalmopathy and Graves' hyperthyroidism. Amplified material comprised TCR beta CDR3 regions derived from RNA transcripts. First-round RT-PCR employed HTBI primers, with a second-round multiplex PCR after it. Each CDR3 protein gets one entry after TCRdb re-called the multiplex PCR reads with MiXCR. The repertoire holds 400,000 or so distinct CDR3 sequences, with 15% as singletons. This clonotype has only a few counts. The junction departs from the called germline gene at one end, perhaps through a read error. Hyperthyroidism patients, aged 18 to 65, were newly diagnosed, under 2 months' duration. The source of the PBMCs was 8.5 to 10 ml of fresh peripheral blood. The CDR3 totals 12 residues. Germline CDR1 and CDR2: MNHEY and SMNVEV (reference sequence).

Source material: peripheral blood. The gene calls are TRBV27 and TRBJ2-7; D unresolved. This sequence was found in a woman aged 18-29 years with stable Graves' hyperthyroidism. The CDR3 loop is CASSPTPYEQCF. CDR3 DNA sequence: TGTGCCAGCAGTCCCACACCCTACGAGCAGTGCTTC.